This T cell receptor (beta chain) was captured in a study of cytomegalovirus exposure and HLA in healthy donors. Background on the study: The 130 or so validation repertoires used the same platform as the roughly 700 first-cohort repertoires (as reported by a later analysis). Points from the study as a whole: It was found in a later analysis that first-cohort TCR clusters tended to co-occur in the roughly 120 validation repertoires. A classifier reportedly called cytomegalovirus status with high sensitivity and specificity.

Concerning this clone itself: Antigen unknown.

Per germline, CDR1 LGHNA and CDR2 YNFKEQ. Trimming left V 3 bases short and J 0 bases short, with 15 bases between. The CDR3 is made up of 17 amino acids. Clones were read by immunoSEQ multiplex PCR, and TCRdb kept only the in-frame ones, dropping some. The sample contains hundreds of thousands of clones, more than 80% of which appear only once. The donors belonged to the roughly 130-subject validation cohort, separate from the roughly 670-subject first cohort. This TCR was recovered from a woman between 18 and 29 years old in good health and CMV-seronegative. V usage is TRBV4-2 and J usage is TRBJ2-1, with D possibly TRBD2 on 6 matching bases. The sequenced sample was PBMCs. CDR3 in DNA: TGTGCCAGCAGCCAGGCCCGCCTGGGGGGCTCCTACAATGAGCAGTTCTTC. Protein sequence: CASSQARLGGSYNEQFF.